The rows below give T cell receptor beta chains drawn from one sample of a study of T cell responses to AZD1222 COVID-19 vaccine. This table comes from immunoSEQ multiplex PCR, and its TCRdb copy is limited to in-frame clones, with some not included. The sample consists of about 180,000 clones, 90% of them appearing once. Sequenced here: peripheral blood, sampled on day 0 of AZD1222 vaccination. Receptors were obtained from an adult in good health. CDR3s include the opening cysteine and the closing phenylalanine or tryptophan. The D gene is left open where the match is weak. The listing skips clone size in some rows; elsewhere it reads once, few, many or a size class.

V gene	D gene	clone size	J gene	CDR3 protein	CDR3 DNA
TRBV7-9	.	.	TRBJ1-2	CASSFDRNYGYTF	TGTGCCAGCAGCTTTGACAGAAACTATGGCTACACCTTC
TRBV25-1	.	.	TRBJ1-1	CASRWDNEAFF	TGTGCCAGCAGGTGGGACAATGAAGCTTTCTTT
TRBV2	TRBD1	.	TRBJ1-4	CASLGQGATTNEKLFF	TGTGCCAGCTTGGGACAGGGGGCTACAACTAATGAAAAACTGTTTTTT
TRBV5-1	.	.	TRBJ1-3	CASSLQGAGNTIYF	TGCGCCAGCAGCTTGCAGGGAGCTGGAAACACCATATATTTT
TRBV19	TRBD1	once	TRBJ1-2	CASSLRQGSAYGYTF	TGTGCCAGCTCATTAAGACAGGGTTCCGCCTATGGCTACACCTTC
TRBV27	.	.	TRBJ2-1	CASRGGYNEQFF	TGTGCCAGCAGAGGCGGATACAATGAGCAGTTCTTC
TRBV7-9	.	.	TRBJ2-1	CASSQSDRRNEQFF	TGTGCCAGCAGCCAAAGTGACAGGCGCAATGAGCAGTTCTTC
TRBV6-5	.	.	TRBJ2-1	CASSYSFLGVDNEQFF	TGTGCCAGCAGTTACAGCTTTCTTGGGGTAGACAATGAGCAGTTCTTC
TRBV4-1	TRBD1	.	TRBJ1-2	CASSQGGQGRVYTF	TGCGCCAGCAGCCAAGGGGGACAGGGTAGAGTATACACCTTC
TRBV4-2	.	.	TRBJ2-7	CASSQDWRGAYEQYF	TGTGCCAGCAGCCAAGATTGGAGGGGGGCATACGAGCAGTACTTC
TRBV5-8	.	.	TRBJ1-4	CATRSAGRTNEKLFF	TGTGCCACCCGGTCAGCGGGGCGGACTAATGAAAAACTGTTTTTT